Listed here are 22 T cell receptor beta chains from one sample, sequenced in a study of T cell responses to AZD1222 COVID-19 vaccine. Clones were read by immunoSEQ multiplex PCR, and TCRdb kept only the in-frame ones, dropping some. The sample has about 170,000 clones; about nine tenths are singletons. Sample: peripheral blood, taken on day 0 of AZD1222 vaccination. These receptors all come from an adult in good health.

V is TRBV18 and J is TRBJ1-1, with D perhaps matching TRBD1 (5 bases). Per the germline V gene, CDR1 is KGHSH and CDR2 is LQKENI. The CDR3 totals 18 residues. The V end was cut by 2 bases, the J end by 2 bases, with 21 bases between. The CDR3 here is CASSPYVGGPLSNTEAFF. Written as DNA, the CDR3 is TGTGCCAGCTCACCATATGTTGGGGGTCCCTTATCAAACACTGAAGCTTTCTTT.

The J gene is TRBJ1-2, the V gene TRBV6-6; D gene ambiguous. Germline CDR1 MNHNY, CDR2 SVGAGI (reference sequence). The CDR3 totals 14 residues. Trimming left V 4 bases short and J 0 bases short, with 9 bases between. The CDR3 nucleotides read TGTGCCAGCAGTTCCTACACCACTAACTATGGCTACACCTTC. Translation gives CASSSYTTNYGYTF.

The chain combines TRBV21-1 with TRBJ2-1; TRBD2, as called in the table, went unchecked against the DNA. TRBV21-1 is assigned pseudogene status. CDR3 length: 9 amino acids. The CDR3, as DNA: TGTGCCAGCAGCAATAGTCAGTTCTTC. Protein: CASSNSQFF.

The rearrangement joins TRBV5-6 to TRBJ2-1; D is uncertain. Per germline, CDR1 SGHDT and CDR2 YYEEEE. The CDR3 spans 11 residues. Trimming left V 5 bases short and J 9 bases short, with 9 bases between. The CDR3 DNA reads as TGTGCCAGCAGAACCGCTGGTGAGCAGTTCTTC. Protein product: CASRTAGEQFF. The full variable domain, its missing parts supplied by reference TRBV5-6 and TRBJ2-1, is DAGVTQSPTHLIKTRGQQVTLRCSPKSGHDTVSWYQQALGQGPQFIFQYYEEEERQRGNFPDRFSGHQFPNYSSELNVNALLLGDSALYLCASRTAGEQFFGPGTRLTVL.

The CDR3 spells CASSHSTGTGPYEQYF. The CDR3 coding sequence is TGTGCCAGCAGTCATTCTACCGGGACAGGGCCCTACGAGCAGTACTTC. The chain employs TRBV7-9 and TRBJ2-7; 9 bases fit TRBD1. J gave up 2 bases and V 6 bases, and 11 bases lay outside the gene matches. The CDR3 is made up of 16 amino acids. Germline CDR1 is SEHNR and CDR2 is FQNEAQ (reference sequence). Full variable domain (missing parts from reference TRBV7-9 and TRBJ2-7): DTGVSQNPRHKITKRGQNVTFRCDPISEHNRLYWYRQTLGQGPEFLTYFQNEAQLEKSRLLSDRFSAERPKGSFSTLEIQRTEQGDSAMYLCASSHSTGTGPYEQYFGPGTRLTVT.

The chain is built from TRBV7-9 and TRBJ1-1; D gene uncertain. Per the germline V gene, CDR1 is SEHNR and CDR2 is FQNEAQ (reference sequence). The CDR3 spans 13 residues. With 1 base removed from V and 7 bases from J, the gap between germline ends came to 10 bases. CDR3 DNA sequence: TGTGCCAGCAGCTTAGTGGGCCTGGGTGAAGCTTTCTTT. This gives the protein CASSLVGLGEAFF.

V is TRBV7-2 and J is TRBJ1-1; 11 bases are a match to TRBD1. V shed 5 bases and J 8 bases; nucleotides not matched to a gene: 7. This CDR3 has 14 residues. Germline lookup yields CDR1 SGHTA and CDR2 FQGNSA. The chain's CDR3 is CASSLTGTGGEAFF. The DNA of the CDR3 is TGTGCCAGCAGCCTCACAGGGACAGGGGGGGAAGCTTTCTTT. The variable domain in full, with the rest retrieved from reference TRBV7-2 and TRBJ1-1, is GAGVSQSPSNKVTEKGKDVELRCDPISGHTALYWYRQSLGQGLEFLIYFQGNSAPDKSGLPSDRFSAERTGGSVSTLTIQRTQQEDSAVYLCASSLTGTGGEAFFGQGTRLTVV.

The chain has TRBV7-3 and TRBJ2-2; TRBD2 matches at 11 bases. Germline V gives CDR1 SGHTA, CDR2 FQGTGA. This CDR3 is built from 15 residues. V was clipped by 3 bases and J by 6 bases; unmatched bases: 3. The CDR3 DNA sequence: TGTGCCAGCAGCTTCGGACTAGCGGGCCCCGGGGAGCTGTTTTTT. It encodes CASSFGLAGPGELFF.

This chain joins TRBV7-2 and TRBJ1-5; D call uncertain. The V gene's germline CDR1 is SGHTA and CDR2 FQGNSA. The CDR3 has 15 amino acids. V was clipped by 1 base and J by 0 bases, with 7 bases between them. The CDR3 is CASSLGGPSNQPQHF. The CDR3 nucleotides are TGTGCCAGCAGCTTAGGAGGGCCTAGCAATCAGCCCCAGCATTTT. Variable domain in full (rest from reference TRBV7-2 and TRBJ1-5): GAGVSQSPSNKVTEKGKDVELRCDPISGHTALYWYRQSLGQGLEFLIYFQGNSAPDKSGLPSDRFSAERTGGSVSTLTIQRTQQEDSAVYLCASSLGGPSNQPQHFGDGTRLSIL.

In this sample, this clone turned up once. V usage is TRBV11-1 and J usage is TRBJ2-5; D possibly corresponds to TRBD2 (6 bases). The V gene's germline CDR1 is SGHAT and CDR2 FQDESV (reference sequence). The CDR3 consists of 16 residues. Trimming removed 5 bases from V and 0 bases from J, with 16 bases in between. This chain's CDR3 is CASSLAAAGHQETQYF. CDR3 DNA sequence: TGTGCCAGCAGCCTCGCCGCGGCGGGGCACCAAGAGACCCAGTACTTC.

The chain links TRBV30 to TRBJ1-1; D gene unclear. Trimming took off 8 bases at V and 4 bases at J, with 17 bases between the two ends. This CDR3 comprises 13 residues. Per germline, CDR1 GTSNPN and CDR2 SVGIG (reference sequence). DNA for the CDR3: TGTGCCCGGTCCCTGGGCGCAGGCACTGAAGCTTTCTTT. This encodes CARSLGAGTEAFF.

In DNA form, the CDR3 reads TGTGCCAGCAGCCCCGGGACAAGGAACTACAATGAGCAGTTCTTC. This gives the protein CASSPGTRNYNEQFF. V and J are TRBV5-4 and TRBJ2-1, with D perhaps TRBD1 (6 bases). This CDR3 has 15 residues. V was shortened by 4 bases and J by 3 bases, with 14 bases between the two germline ends. Germline V gene sequence: CDR1 SGHNT, CDR2 YYREEE (reference sequence).

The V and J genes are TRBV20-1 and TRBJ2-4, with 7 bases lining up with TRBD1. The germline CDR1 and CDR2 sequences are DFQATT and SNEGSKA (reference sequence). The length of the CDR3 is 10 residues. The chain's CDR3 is CSAGTAIQYF. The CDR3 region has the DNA TGCAGCGCTGGGACAGCCATTCAGTACTTC.

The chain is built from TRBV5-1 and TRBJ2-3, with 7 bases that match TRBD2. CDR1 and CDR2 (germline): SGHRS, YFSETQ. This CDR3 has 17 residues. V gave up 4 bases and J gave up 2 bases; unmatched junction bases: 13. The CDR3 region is CASSGGWASGITDTQYF. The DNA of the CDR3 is TGCGCCAGCAGCGGTGGGTGGGCTAGCGGAATCACAGATACGCAGTATTTT.

CDR3 in DNA: TGCGCCAGCAGCCAAGATACGGGGGCTGAAGCTTTCTTT. It translates to CASSQDTGAEAFF. The rearrangement uses TRBV4-1 and TRBJ1-1, with D perhaps matching TRBD1 (5 bases). With 0 bases removed from V and 6 bases from J, the gap between germline ends came to 8 bases. The CDR3 is 13 amino acids. Looked up from germline, CDR1 is MGHRA and CDR2 is YSYEKL.

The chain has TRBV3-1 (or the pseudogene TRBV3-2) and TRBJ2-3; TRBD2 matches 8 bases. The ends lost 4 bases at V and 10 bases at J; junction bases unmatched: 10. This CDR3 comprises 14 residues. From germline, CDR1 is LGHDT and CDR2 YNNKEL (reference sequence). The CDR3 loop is CASSRRTSRFAQYF. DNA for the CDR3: TGTGCCAGCAGCCGCAGGACTAGCAGGTTTGCGCAGTATTTT.

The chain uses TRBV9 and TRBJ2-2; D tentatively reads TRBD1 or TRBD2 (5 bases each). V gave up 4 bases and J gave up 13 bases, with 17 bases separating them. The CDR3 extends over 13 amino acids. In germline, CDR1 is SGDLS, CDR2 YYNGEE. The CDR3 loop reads CASSPGLGAGLFF. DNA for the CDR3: TGTGCCAGCAGCCCGGGGTTAGGGGCCGGGCTGTTTTTT. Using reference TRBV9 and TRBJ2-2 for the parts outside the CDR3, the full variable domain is DSGVTQTPKHLITATGQRVTLRCSPRSGDLSVYWYQQSLDQGLQFLIQYYNGEERAKGNILERFSAQQFPDLHSELNLSSLELGDSALYFCASSPGLGAGLFFGEGSRLTVL.

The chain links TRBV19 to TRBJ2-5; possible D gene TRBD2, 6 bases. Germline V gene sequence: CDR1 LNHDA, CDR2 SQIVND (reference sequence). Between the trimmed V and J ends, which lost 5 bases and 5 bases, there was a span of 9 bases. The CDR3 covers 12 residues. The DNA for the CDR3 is TGTGCCAGTAGTGAGGGAGGTGAGACCCAGTACTTC. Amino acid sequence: CASSEGGETQYF.

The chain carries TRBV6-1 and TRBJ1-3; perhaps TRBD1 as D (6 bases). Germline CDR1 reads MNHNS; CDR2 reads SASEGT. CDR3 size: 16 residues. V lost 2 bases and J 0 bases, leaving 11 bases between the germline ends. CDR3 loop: CASSEQGGGSGNTIYF. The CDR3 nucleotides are TGTGCCAGCAGTGAACAAGGAGGGGGCTCTGGAAACACCATATATTTT.

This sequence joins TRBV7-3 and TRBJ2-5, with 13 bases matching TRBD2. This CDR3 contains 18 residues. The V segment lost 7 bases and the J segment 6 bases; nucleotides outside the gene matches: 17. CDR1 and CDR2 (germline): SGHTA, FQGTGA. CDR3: CASNPARLAGGMEKTQYF. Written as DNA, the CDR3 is TGTGCCAGCAACCCGGCCCGACTAGCGGGAGGTATGGAAAAGACCCAGTACTTC.

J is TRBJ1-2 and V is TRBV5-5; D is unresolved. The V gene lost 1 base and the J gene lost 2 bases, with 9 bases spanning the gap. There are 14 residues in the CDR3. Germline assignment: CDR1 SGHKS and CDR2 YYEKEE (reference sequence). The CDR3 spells CASSLWLTNYGYTF. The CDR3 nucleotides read TGTGCCAGCAGCTTGTGGCTCACCAACTATGGCTACACCTTC.

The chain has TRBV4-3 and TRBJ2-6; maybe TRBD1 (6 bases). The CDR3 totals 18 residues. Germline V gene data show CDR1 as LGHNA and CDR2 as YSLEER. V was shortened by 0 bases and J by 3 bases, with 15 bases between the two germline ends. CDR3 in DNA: TGCGCCAGCAGCCAAGAACTCTACCAGGGGAGTGGGGCCAACGTCCTGACTTTC. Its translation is CASSQELYQGSGANVLTF.